Sequencing of this T cell receptor (beta chain) was carried out in a study of circulating and synovial CD4+ cells in juvenile arthritis. Patients with active juvenile idiopathic arthritis donated these samples. The CDR3 consists of 15 residues. The V gene end was trimmed by 6 bases and the J gene end by 5 bases; junction bases not matched to a gene: 7. CDR1 is MNHEY and CDR2 is SVGAGI in the germline V gene. Sequencing was performed with immunoSEQ multiplex PCR; in TCRdb, only in-frame clones are kept and a portion is missing. This repertoire shows about 39,000 clones, around 96% found once; its top ten account for approximately 0.7%. This clone was seen a single time. Its cognate antigen is unknown. Other DNA sequences in the same sample also yield this CDR3. Study outcomes and limitations: Measured synovium overlap likely understates the true shared repertoire. Diversity here was lower than in bulk blood CD4 cells.

This receptor was taken from a human donor with juvenile idiopathic arthritis. Sequencing was done on a sample of CD4+ T cells from blood. The chain has TRBV6-5 and TRBJ1-6; TRBD1 agrees at 7 bases. CDR3 nucleotide sequence: TGTGCCAGCAGCGGACCGGGACAGAATAATTCACCCCTCCACTTT. Translation gives CASSGPGQNNSPLHF.